This TCR beta chain stems from a study of chemoradiotherapy in HPV16-positive cancers. The CDR3 spans 11 residues. V lost 4 bases and J 3 bases, leaving 2 bases between the germline ends. CDR1 SGHDN and CDR2 FVKESK come from the germline V gene. Sequencing was performed with immunoSEQ multiplex PCR; in TCRdb, only in-frame clones are kept and a portion is missing. The sample includes 1,500 to 2,000 clones, roughly 82% of them seen just once. The sample consisted of tumor tissue, taken from a patient who underwent chemoradiotherapy. This sequence originates from a human donor with HPV-associated anogenital cancer. This chain joins TRBV14 and TRBJ2-3, with D unresolved. DNA of the CDR3: TGTGCCAGCAGCCTAACAGATACGCAGTATTTT. Protein: CASSLTDTQYF.